The clone carrying this TCR beta chain was observed a single time. Its antigen is as yet unknown. Trimming took 2 bases from V and 9 from J; bases not matched to a gene: 7. This CDR3 spans 14 amino acids. CDR1 and CDR2 from the germline V gene are MNHEY and SVGAGI. The data originate from a study of cytomegalovirus exposure and HLA in healthy donors. The PCR had 60 Vbeta and 13 Jbeta primers. Data came from immunoSEQ multiplex PCR; TCRdb stores just in-frame clones and leaves some out. This table has some 150,000 clones, approximately 78% appearing once. Whole-study results and caveats: Several top significant clusters appeared, in a later analysis, to be linked to common viral pathogens. There were around 160 TCR beta chains listed as cytomegalovirus-associated.

The material sequenced was PBMCs. The chain links TRBV6-5 to TRBJ2-1; 7 bases agree with TRBD1. The sequence was obtained from a woman aged 18-35 years in good health and CMV-seronegative. The DNA of the CDR3 is TGTGCCAGCAGTTACAATAGGGGGCTCGGTGAGCAGTTCTTC. This encodes CASSYNRGLGEQFF.